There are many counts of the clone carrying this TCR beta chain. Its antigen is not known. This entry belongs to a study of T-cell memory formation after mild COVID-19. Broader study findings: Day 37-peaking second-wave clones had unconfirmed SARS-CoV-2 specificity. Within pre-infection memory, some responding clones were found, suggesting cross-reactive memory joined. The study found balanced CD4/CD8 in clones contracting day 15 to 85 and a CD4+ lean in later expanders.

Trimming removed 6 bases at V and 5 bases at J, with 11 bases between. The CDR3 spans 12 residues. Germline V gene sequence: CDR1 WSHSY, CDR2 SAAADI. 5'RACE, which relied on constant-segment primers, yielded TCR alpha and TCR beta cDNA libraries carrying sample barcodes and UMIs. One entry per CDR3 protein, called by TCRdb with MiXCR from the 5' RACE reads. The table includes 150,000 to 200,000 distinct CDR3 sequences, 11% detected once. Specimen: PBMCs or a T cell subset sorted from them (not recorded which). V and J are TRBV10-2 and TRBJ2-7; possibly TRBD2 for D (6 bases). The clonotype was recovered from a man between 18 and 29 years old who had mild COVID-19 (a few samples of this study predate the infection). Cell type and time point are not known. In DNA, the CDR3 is TGCGCCAGCAGACAAGGGAGGAACGAGCAGTACTTC. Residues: CASRQGRNEQYF.